The 14 T cell receptor beta chains reported below all come from one sample, sequenced in a study of beta chain features in type 1 diabetes. The entirety of the isolated RNA underwent reverse transcription, so expressed TCRB transcripts were sequenced. Profiling relied on immunoSEQ multiplex PCR, and the TCRdb table lists in-frame clones only, not all of them. Here the sample spans around 710,000 clones, roughly an eighth being singletons. Study-wide results and limits: Shorter TCRB CDR3s, moderately but significantly so, were found in Type 1 diabetes patients in all four CD4+ subsets.

These receptors have no known antigen. The specimen sequenced was naive CD4+ T cells from blood. The receptors originated from a man between 25 and 39 years old with type 1 diabetes.

This clone was seen more than once but under ten times. The chain couples TRBV5-4 to TRBJ1-1, with 7 bases matching TRBD1. Germline V CDR1 and CDR2: SGHNT, YYREEE (reference sequence). Trimming cost V 4 bases and J 0 bases; bases outside gene matches: 0. CDR3 length equals 13 residues. For the CDR3, the DNA is TGTGCCAGCAGCGGGACAGTGAACACTGAAGCTTTCTTT. It yields the protein CASSGTVNTEAFF.

The V and J genes are TRBV9 and TRBJ2-5, with 7 bases lining up with TRBD1. Germline V lookup: CDR1 SGDLS, CDR2 YYNGEE. CDR3 length: 16 amino acids. V gave up 0 bases and J gave up 5 bases; unmatched junction bases: 10. The CDR3 DNA reads as TGTGCCAGCAGCGTAGGTAGGGGGCGAAGCTGGGAGACCCAGTACTTC. Its translation: CASSVGRGRSWETQYF.

There are a few counts of this clone. V and J are TRBV2 and TRBJ1-5, with 7 bases lining up with TRBD1. The trim removed 4 bases at V and 10 bases at J, leaving 16 bases unmatched. Germline V gene sequence: CDR1 SNHLY, CDR2 FYNNEI. The CDR3 spans 16 residues. CDR3 loop: CASSGVGGTAGLPQHF. The CDR3 DNA reads as TGTGCCAGCAGTGGGGTAGGGGGGACAGCAGGATTACCCCAGCATTTT.

The chain is built from TRBV2 and TRBJ1-2, with D possibly being TRBD1 (6 bases). The germline V and J ends were trimmed by 7 bases and 5 bases, with 14 bases remaining between them. The length of the CDR3 is 13 residues. Germline assignment: CDR1 SNHLY and CDR2 FYNNEI. The CDR3 here is CASTAGEFYGYTF. In DNA form, the CDR3 reads TGTGCCAGCACAGCAGGGGAGTTTTATGGCTACACCTTC.

The rearrangement links TRBV28 to TRBJ2-3, with D possibly matching TRBD1 (5 bases). Germline lookup yields CDR1 MDHEN and CDR2 SYDVKM. Trimming cost V 4 bases and J 2 bases, with 7 bases left between them. The CDR3 is made up of 13 amino acids. CDR3 region: CASSSTDTDTQYF. The CDR3 DNA is TGTGCCAGCAGTTCGACAGACACAGATACGCAGTATTTT.

The V and J genes are TRBV29-1 and TRBJ1-1; 7 bases are a match to TRBD1. The CDR3 totals 12 residues. With V trimmed by 7 bases and J by 5 bases, 7 bases remained unmatched. The germline V gene has CDR1 SQVTM and CDR2 ANQGSEA. In nucleotides, the CDR3 is TGCAGCGGCGACAGGGTAGGGACTGAAGCTTTCTTT. Its translation is CSGDRVGTEAFF.

This clone was detected only a few times. The V and J genes are TRBV7-2 and TRBJ2-1; D not resolved. The CDR3 totals 12 residues. Trimming pared 3 bases from V and 8 bases from J, leaving 8 bases between. Germline values: CDR1 SGHTA, CDR2 FQGNSA. CDR3 DNA sequence: TGTGCCAGCAGCTTCCGGCGGCATGAGCAGTTCTTC. Its protein is CASSFRRHEQFF.

This clone has just a few counts. V usage is TRBV7-2 and J usage is TRBJ2-3; 10 nucleotides match TRBD2. V was pared by 5 bases and J by 15 bases, with 11 bases of the junction left unmatched. The CDR3 is 13 amino acids. Germline V gene sequence: CDR1 SGHTA, CDR2 FQGNSA. CDR3 nucleotide sequence: TGTGCCAGCAGCCCCTCAAGCGGGGGGGCCTCCTATTTT. Its translation: CASSPSSGGASYF.

A remark on this clone: Other nucleotide sequences from this sample produce the same CDR3. The V and J genes are TRBV9 and TRBJ1-1; D is undetermined. This CDR3 is built from 14 residues. CDR1 SGDLS and CDR2 YYNGEE come from the germline V gene. Deletions cut 2 bases from V and 2 bases from J, with 10 bases between. The CDR3 here is CASSVYSENTEAFF. CDR3 coding DNA: TGTGCCAGCAGCGTCTACAGCGAAAACACTGAAGCTTTCTTT. Full variable domain (remainder filled in from reference TRBV9 and TRBJ1-1): DSGVTQTPKHLITATGQRVTLRCSPRSGDLSVYWYQQSLDQGLQFLIQYYNGEERAKGNILERFSAQQFPDLHSELNLSSLELGDSALYFCASSVYSENTEAFFGQGTRLTVV.

The table lists this clone with a few counts. The CDR3 loop reads CSGRDYPGELFF. DNA for the CDR3: TGCAGCGGGCGGGACTATCCCGGGGAGCTGTTTTTT. The V and J genes are TRBV29-1 and TRBJ2-2; 7 nucleotides align to TRBD2. Germline-derived CDR1 and CDR2 are SQVTM and ANQGSEA. The CDR3 length is 12 residues. With 7 bases clipped from V and 6 bases from J, the junction kept 5 bases outside the gene matches.

This clone has a handful of counts. CDR3: CASKGAANTQYF. The DNA of the CDR3 is TGTGCCAGCAAGGGGGCCGCCAATACGCAGTATTTT. The rearrangement joins TRBV2 to TRBJ2-3, with 7 bases that match TRBD1. After removal of 7 bases from V and 7 bases from J, the junction contained 5 bases not matched to a gene. CDR1 and CDR2 (germline): SNHLY, FYNNEI. The CDR3 covers 12 residues.

The chain links TRBV10-3 to TRBJ2-5, with TRBD2 matching 13 bases. The CDR3 loop spans 15 amino acids. Germline values: CDR1 ENHRY, CDR2 SYGVKD. V dropped 7 bases and J dropped 5; count of bases not matched to a gene: 7. This chain's CDR3 is CAIKDGLAGEETQYF. DNA for the CDR3: TGTGCCATCAAGGACGGACTAGCGGGGGAGGAGACCCAGTACTTC.

In its sample, this clone was seen a few times. This chain connects TRBV29-1 to TRBJ2-5; the match to TRBD2 covers 7 bases. Trimming at V came to 7 bases and at J to 4 bases, leaving 6 bases not matched to a gene. The germline V gene has CDR1 SQVTM and CDR2 ANQGSEA. This CDR3 contains 12 residues. The CDR3 region has the DNA TGCAGCGGCACGCGGGGGAGAGAGACCCAGTACTTC. Translating gives CSGTRGRETQYF.

V usage is TRBV11-2 and J usage is TRBJ2-1, with D perhaps TRBD2 (6 bases). The CDR3 consists of 13 residues. V lost 3 bases to trimming and J lost 10 bases, with 13 bases between them. Germline-derived CDR1 and CDR2 are SGHAT and FQNNGV. The CDR3 is CASSFSGGDEQFF. DNA for the CDR3: TGTGCCAGCAGCTTCTCCGGAGGGGACGAGCAGTTCTTC.